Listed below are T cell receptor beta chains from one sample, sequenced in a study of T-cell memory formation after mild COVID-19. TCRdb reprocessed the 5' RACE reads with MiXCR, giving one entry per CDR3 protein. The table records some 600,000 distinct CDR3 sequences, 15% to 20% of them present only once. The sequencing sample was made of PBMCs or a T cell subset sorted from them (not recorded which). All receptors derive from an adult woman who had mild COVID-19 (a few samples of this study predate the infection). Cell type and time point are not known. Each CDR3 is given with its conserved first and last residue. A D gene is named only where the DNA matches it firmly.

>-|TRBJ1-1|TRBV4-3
CASSQDQGSRGDTEAFF
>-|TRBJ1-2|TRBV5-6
CASSRLNRATIGYTF
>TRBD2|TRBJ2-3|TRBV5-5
CASRHEPGLARDTQYF
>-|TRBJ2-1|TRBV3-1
CASSQDPGLNYNEQFF
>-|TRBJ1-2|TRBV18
CASSADIQASYGYTF
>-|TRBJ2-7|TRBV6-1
CASTPHVGAISDEQYF
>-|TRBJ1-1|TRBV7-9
CASSLYSGNTEAFF
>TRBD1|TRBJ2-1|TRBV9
CASSVRPGQGMGEQFF
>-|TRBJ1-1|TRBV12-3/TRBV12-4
CASSLHGTEAFF
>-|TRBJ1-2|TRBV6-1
CASSEYTGPNYGYTF
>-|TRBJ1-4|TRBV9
CASSVTGREKLFF
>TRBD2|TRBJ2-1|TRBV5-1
CASSLGLAGRHNEQFF
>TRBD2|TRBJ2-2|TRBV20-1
CSARPGTRNTGELFF
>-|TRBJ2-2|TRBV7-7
CASSFQPENTGELFF
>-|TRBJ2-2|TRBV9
CASGVGGTGELFF
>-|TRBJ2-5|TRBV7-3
CASSLRGTDTTQYF
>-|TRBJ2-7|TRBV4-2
CASSHGQGTTLSYEQYF
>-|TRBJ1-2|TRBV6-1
CASSELGLGGYGYTF
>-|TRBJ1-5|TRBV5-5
CASSLAAGSNQPQHF
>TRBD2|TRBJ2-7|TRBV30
CAWSVRLWGSGNYEQYF
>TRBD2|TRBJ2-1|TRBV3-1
CASRRNAGGPNNEQFF
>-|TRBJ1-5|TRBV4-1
CASSQETFGDKGNQPQHF
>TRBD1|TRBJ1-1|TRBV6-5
CASSYSGQGAEAFF
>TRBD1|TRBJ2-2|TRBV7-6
CASSLVPTGQGDAGELFF
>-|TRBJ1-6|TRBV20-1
CSAREEGSFNSPLHF
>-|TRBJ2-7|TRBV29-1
CSVGNSVYYEQYF
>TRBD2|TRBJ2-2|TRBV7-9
CASSDIGLAGGTGELFF
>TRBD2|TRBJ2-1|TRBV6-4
CASSERSSGGYNEQFF
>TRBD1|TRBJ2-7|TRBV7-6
CASSPLLAGGGQYF
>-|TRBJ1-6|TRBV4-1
CASSPIGGRIFSYNSPLHF
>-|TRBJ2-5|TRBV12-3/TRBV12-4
CASSLSGGGQYF
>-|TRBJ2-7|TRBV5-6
CASSGQDSAYEQYF
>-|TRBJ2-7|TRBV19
CASSGSSGAYEQYF
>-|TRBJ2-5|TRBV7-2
CASSGGGRQETQYF
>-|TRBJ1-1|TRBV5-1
CASSLGGRTTGEAFF
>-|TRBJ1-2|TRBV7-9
CASSLGPPGNF
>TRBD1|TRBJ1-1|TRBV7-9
CASSGTGRGRANTEAFF
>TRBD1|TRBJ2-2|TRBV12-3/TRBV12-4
CASRGTAVNTGELFF
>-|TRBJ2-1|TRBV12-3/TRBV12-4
CASSRGLLSAGNEQFF
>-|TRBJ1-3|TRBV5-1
CASSLGSSASGNTIYF
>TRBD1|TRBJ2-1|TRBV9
CASSVAPTGGNNEQFF
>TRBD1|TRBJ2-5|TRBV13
CASSSGQGSETQYF
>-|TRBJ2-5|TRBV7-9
CASSLSGGVSRETQYF
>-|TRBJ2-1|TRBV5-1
CASSLVGTNEQFF
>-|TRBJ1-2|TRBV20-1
CSARDTNYGYTF
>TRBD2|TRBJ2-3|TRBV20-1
CSARVQIAGDLADTQYF
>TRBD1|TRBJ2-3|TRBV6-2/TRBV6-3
CASSYSMDRHTDTQYF
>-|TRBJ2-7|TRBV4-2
CASSPLRDNSYEQYF